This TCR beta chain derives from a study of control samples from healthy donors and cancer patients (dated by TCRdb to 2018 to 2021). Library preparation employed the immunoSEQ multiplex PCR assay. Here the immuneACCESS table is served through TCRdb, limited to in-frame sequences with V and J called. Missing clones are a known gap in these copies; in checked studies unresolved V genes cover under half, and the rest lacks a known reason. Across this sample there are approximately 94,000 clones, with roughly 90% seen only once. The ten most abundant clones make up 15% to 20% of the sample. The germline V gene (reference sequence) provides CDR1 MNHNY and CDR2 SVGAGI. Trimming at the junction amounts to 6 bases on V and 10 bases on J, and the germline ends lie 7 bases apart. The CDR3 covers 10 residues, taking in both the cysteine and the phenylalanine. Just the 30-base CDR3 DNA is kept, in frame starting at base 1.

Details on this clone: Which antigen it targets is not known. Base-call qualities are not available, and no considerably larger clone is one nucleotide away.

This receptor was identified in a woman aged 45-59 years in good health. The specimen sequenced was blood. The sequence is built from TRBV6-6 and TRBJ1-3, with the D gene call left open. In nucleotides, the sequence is TGTGCCAGCAGGGAAGGGACCATATATTTT. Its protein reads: CASREGTIYF.